The TCR beta chain under discussion was sequenced for a study of T-cell memory formation after mild COVID-19. Losses at the gene ends were 0 bases for V and 2 bases for J; bases not matched to a gene: 7. This CDR3 region has 16 residues. Germline assignment: CDR1 SGHRS and CDR2 YFSETQ. General observations from the study: Day 15 to 85 contracting clones showed balanced CD4/CD8; later expanders leaned CD4+.

As concerns this clonotype: Its target is not known.

TCRdb redid the calling of the 5' RACE reads with MiXCR, one entry per CDR3 protein. Counted here are roughly 480,000 distinct CDR3 sequences, approximately 23% occurring once; the ten biggest clones make up around 12%. The chain has TRBV5-1 and TRBJ2-5; 7 bases are shared with TRBD2. The sequence was collected from an adult woman who had mild COVID-19 (a few samples of this study predate the infection). Cell type and time point are not known. The sequenced sample consisted of PBMCs or a T cell subset sorted from them (not recorded which). The DNA of the CDR3 is TGCGCCAGCAGCTTGGGTGCTAGCGGTGTTCAAGAGACCCAGTACTTC. It encodes CASSLGASGVQETQYF.